These 20 T cell receptor beta chains came from one sample sequenced in a study of T cells in Graves' hyperthyroidism and ophthalmopathy. Amplification yielded TCR beta CDR3 regions, with RNA transcripts as the source. HTBI primers were employed in a first-round RT-PCR of the TCR CDR3. TCRdb itself ran the multiplex PCR reads through MiXCR, one entry per CDR3 protein. The profile covers hundreds of thousands of distinct CDR3 sequences, with roughly 15% appearing a single time and roughly a tenth taken by the ten largest. Sequencing was carried out using blood. The origin of the receptors is a young woman with Graves' hyperthyroidism.

Written as DNA, the CDR3 is TGTGCCAGCAGCTTTCGGGGCACAGGGTCTCTCGAGCAGTACTTC. Translating it yields CASSFRGTGSLEQYF. This sequence joins TRBV5-6 and TRBJ2-7; D is possibly TRBD1 (6 bases). Germline V lookup: CDR1 SGHDT, CDR2 YYEEEE. V was trimmed by 2 bases and J by 6 bases, leaving 18 bases between them. This CDR3 has 15 residues.

This clonotype has a count of ten or more. The chain has TRBV4-1 and TRBJ2-4; TRBD2 matches 10 bases. CDR3 length: 17 residues. Unmatched junction bases numbered 7, after V lost 2 bases and J lost 3 bases. Germline V gene data show CDR1 as MGHRA and CDR2 as YSYEKL. This chain's CDR3 is CASSQPRTSGHKNIQYF. The DNA for the CDR3 is TGCGCCAGCAGCCAACCCCGGACTAGCGGCCACAAAAACATTCAGTACTTC.

There are many counts of this clonotype. The V and J genes are TRBV20-1 and TRBJ2-7; 10 nucleotides align to TRBD1. Trimming at V came to 6 bases and at J to 2 bases, leaving 10 bases not matched to a gene. Per germline, CDR1 DFQATT and CDR2 SNEGSKA (reference sequence). There are 15 residues in the CDR3. The chain's CDR3 is CSAGKGGTGAYEQYF. The CDR3 DNA reads as TGCAGTGCGGGCAAGGGTGGGACAGGGGCCTACGAGCAGTACTTC.

The chain links TRBV19 to TRBJ2-7, with D possibly being TRBD2 (5 bases). Germline V gene sequence: CDR1 LNHDA, CDR2 SQIVND (reference sequence). This CDR3 contains 15 residues. The germline V and J ends were trimmed by 0 bases and 3 bases, with 12 bases remaining between them. The CDR3 sequence: CASSIEGREIYEQYF. As DNA, the CDR3 is TGTGCCAGTAGTATAGAAGGTAGGGAGATCTACGAGCAGTACTTC.

The V gene is TRBV19, the J gene TRBJ2-1; D perhaps matches TRBD1 (5 bases). Germline loops: CDR1 LNHDA, CDR2 SQIVND (reference sequence). CDR3 length equals 17 residues. Trimming shortened V by 5 bases and J by 5 bases, and 22 bases separated the two germline ends. The CDR3 here is CASSWDTRQTPNNEQFF. The CDR3 DNA reads TGTGCCAGTAGTTGGGATACCCGACAGACCCCCAACAATGAGCAGTTCTTC.

This clonotype was seen a handful of times. J is TRBJ2-1 and V is TRBV6-1, with a possible D match to TRBD2 (6 bases). Germline V gene lookup returns CDR1 MNHNS and CDR2 SASEGT. Trimming removed 6 bases at V and 6 bases at J, with 12 bases between. The CDR3 totals 13 residues. CDR3 in DNA: TGTGCCAGCAGAGGCGGGGTCTTCAATGAGCAGTTCTTC. The encoded protein is CASRGGVFNEQFF.

V usage is TRBV28 and J usage is TRBJ2-5, with 9 bases fitting TRBD2. Germline loops: CDR1 MDHEN, CDR2 SYDVKM. There are 15 residues in the CDR3. V lost 6 bases to trimming and J lost 1 base; unmatched junction nucleotides: 6. The CDR3 sequence: CASSRGGGVQETQYF. As DNA, the CDR3 is TGTGCCAGCAGCCGCGGGGGGGGGGTCCAAGAGACCCAGTACTTC.

This clonotype was counted many times. The chain carries TRBV27 and TRBJ2-3; the match to TRBD2 covers 13 bases. Per the germline V gene, CDR1 is MNHEY and CDR2 is SMNVEV (reference sequence). The junction had 9 bases not matched to a gene; V was cut back by 4 bases and J by 2 bases. This CDR3 contains 18 residues. CDR3 amino acids: CASSSGLAGVPYTDTQYF. In DNA form, the CDR3 reads TGTGCCAGCAGTTCAGGACTAGCGGGAGTTCCTTACACAGATACGCAGTATTTT.

This clonotype has more than one count but fewer than ten. The CDR3 nucleotides are TGTGCCAGCAGTCACCGGACTCCCTTGGGGGAGCAGTTCTTC. Protein product: CASSHRTPLGEQFF. This sequence joins TRBV12-3 or TRBV12-4 and TRBJ2-1; D may be TRBD2 (5 bases). The CDR3 extends over 14 amino acids. Deletions cut 5 bases from V and 10 bases from J, with 18 bases between.

The table lists this clonotype with a few counts. The J gene is TRBJ2-1, the V gene TRBV29-1; TRBD2 matches 11 bases. Germline values: CDR1 SQVTM, CDR2 ANQGSEA. This CDR3 region has 14 residues. After removal of 7 bases from V and 6 bases from J, the junction contained 8 bases not matched to a gene. The CDR3 coding sequence is TGCAGCGCAGGACTAGCGGGCCCCGCCAATGAGCAGTTCTTC. Protein product: CSAGLAGPANEQFF.

V and J are TRBV24-1 and TRBJ2-7, with 7 nucleotides matching TRBD1. The J segment lost 1 base and the V segment lost 7 bases, leaving 9 bases of the junction unmatched. The CDR3 is 15 amino acids. The germline CDR1 and CDR2 sequences are KGHDR and SFDVKD. The CDR3 DNA reads as TGTGCCACCAGCGCCCCGGGACAGCTTTCCTACGAGCAGTACTTC. This gives the protein CATSAPGQLSYEQYF.

This clonotype has only a few counts. The genes are TRBV29-1 and TRBJ1-1; D is unclear. Germline V lookup: CDR1 SQVTM, CDR2 ANQGSEA. This CDR3 has 15 residues. Trimming removed 4 bases at V and 3 bases at J, with 18 bases between. DNA for the CDR3: TGCAGCGTTGTTGGCGAGGGTCTAAGGTACACTGAAGCTTTCTTT. This encodes CSVVGEGLRYTEAFF.

There are a few counts of this clonotype. The CDR3 nucleotides are TGTGCCAGCAGTCCACGGACTAGCGGTACCTACGAGCAGTACTTC. This gives the protein CASSPRTSGTYEQYF. This chain links TRBV6-1 with TRBJ2-7; 10 bases are shared with TRBD2. This CDR3 has 15 residues. The ends lost 5 bases at V and 2 bases at J; junction bases unmatched: 6. Germline values: CDR1 MNHNS, CDR2 SASEGT.

The gene calls are TRBV15 and TRBJ2-7; D is unclear. The CDR3 length is 14 residues. Germline V gives CDR1 LNHNV, CDR2 YYDKDF (reference sequence). V was pared by 3 bases and J by 1 base, with 10 bases between. The CDR3 loop is CATSSLVGSYEQYF. The CDR3 DNA reads as TGTGCCACCAGCAGCCTAGTGGGATCCTACGAGCAGTACTTC.

This clonotype was detected many times. This chain uses TRBV6-2 or TRBV6-3 with TRBJ1-5, with D hard to call. The CDR3 totals 13 residues. Trimming removed 4 bases from V and 9 bases from J, with 13 bases in between. Germline V gene sequence: CDR1 MNHEY, CDR2 SVGEGT. The CDR3 DNA sequence: TGTGCCAGCAGTTTCGACTGGGATCGGCCCCAGCATTTT. Protein product: CASSFDWDRPQHF.

This clonotype was detected many times. This rearrangement joins TRBV11-2 to TRBJ2-7; perhaps D is TRBD1 or TRBD2 (5 bases each). Germline lookup yields CDR1 SGHAT and CDR2 FQNNGV. The CDR3 is 15 residues long. V was pared by 3 bases and J by 2 bases, with 14 bases between. CDR3 loop: CASSFPSKGPYEQYF. The CDR3 DNA follows: TGTGCCAGCAGCTTCCCTAGCAAGGGACCCTACGAGCAGTACTTC.

In its sample, this clonotype was seen many times. The chain joins TRBV3-1 to TRBJ2-7; 9 bases align to TRBD2. Germline assignment: CDR1 LGHDT and CDR2 YNNKEL (reference sequence). Trimming at V came to 4 bases and at J to 6 bases, leaving 7 bases not matched to a gene. The CDR3 spans 14 residues. CDR3 sequence: CASSPTGTSLEQYF. In nucleotides, the CDR3 is TGTGCCAGCAGCCCGACCGGGACTAGCCTCGAGCAGTACTTC.

Regarding this clonotype: Sequence at one end of the junction differs from germline and may be a read error. The chain couples TRBV3-1 to TRBJ2-7; 8 bases are a match to TRBD1. Germline V CDR1 and CDR2: LGHDT, YNNKEL (reference sequence). The length of the CDR3 is 15 residues. CDR3 coding DNA: TGTGCCAGCAGCCTACGACAGGGGTCCTCCTACGAGCAGTACTTT. Amino acid sequence: CASSLRQGSSYEQYF.

DNA of the CDR3: TGTGCCTGGAGTAGAGACCGTACCCACGAGCAGTACTTC. It encodes CAWSRDRTHEQYF. The genes are TRBV30 and TRBJ2-7, with D unresolved. Germline CDR1 GTSNPN, CDR2 SVGIG (reference sequence). The CDR3 runs to 13 residues. Trimming stripped 2 bases from V and 5 bases from J, with 13 bases between.

This clonotype has only a few counts. It may be a read error: a sequence one base away is much more abundant. The V gene is TRBV13, the J gene TRBJ2-1; D is perhaps TRBD1 (7 bases). The CDR3 has 16 amino acids. In germline, CDR1 is PRHDT, CDR2 FYEKMQ (reference sequence). CDR3 protein: CASSPRTGDSYNERFF. For the CDR3, the DNA is TGTGCCAGCAGCCCCAGAACAGGGGACTCCTACAATGAGCGGTTCTTC. Based on the CDR3 plus reference TRBV13 and TRBJ2-1, the full variable domain is AAGVIQSPRHLIKEKRETATLKCYPIPRHDTVYWYQQGPGQDPQFLISFYEKMQSDKGSIPDRFSAQQFSDYHSELNMSSLELGDSALYFCASSPRTGDSYNERFFGPGTRLTVL.